What follows are 21 T cell receptor beta chains derived from one specimen sequenced in a study of early T cells in non-severe SARS-CoV-2 infection. TCRdb itself ran the 5' RACE reads through MiXCR, one entry per CDR3 protein. The sample lists 35,000 to 45,000 distinct CDR3 sequences; approximately 5.8% were seen once. The sample taken for sequencing was whole blood. These receptors all stem from an adult who was a healthcare worker with PCR-confirmed SARS-CoV-2 infection or an uninfected control (not recorded which).

There are many counts of this clonotype. The chain is built from TRBV24-1 and TRBJ2-3; no definite D call. With 4 bases removed from V and 1 base from J, the gap between germline ends came to 8 bases. Per germline, CDR1 KGHDR and CDR2 SFDVKD. The CDR3 totals 14 residues. Here the CDR3 DNA reads TGTGCCACCAGTGAACTCCGGGGCACAGATACGCAGTATTTT. Residues: CATSELRGTDTQYF.

At least ten counts were recorded for this clonotype. The chain couples TRBV15 to TRBJ2-7, with D possibly matching TRBD2 (7 bases). Trimming left V 0 bases short and J 0 bases short, with 15 bases between. Looked up from germline, CDR1 is LNHNV and CDR2 is YYDKDF (reference sequence). This CDR3 region has 17 residues. The CDR3: CATSRDPGASGSYEQYF. Written as DNA, the CDR3 is TGTGCCACCAGCAGAGACCCAGGGGCTAGCGGCTCCTACGAGCAGTACTTC.

A few counts support this clonotype. This CDR3 reads CASSVDTDANEKLFF. CDR3 nucleotides: TGTGCCAGCAGCGTAGATACAGATGCTAATGAAAAACTGTTTTTT. The chain uses TRBV9 and TRBJ1-4; no reliable D call. The CDR3 runs 15 residues. V gave up 0 bases and J gave up 3 bases, with 9 bases separating them. The germline gives CDR1 SGDLS, CDR2 YYNGEE.

The table lists this clonotype with many counts. The rearrangement links TRBV20-1 to TRBJ2-3; D is perhaps TRBD1 or TRBD2 (6 bases each). This CDR3 is 16 amino acids long. Between the trimmed V and J ends, which lost 3 bases and 5 bases, there was a span of 21 bases. Germline CDR1 is DFQATT and CDR2 is SNEGSKA (reference sequence). The CDR3 reads CSARDSGGIKVDTQYF. The CDR3 DNA sequence: TGCAGTGCTAGGGACAGTGGGGGGATTAAGGTAGATACGCAGTATTTT.

V usage is TRBV14 and J usage is TRBJ2-7, with D possibly called TRBD1 or TRBD2 (5 bases each). Trimming took off 7 bases at V and 2 bases at J, with 24 bases between the two ends. The germline V gene has CDR1 SGHDN and CDR2 FVKESK. The CDR3 loop spans 17 amino acids. The CDR3 coding sequence is TGTGCCAGCACTTGGGACGGACCATCGCGGACCACCTACGAGCAGTACTTC. Translating it yields CASTWDGPSRTTYEQYF.

This clonotype appeared many times. V usage is TRBV20-1 and J usage is TRBJ1-6, with TRBD1 as a possible D gene (5 bases). Between the trimmed V and J ends, which lost 6 bases and 5 bases, there was a span of 14 bases. Germline lookup yields CDR1 DFQATT and CDR2 SNEGSKA (reference sequence). The CDR3 is made up of 14 amino acids. Here the CDR3 reads CSATPGANNSPLHF. The CDR3 bases are TGCAGTGCAACCCCCGGGGCTAATAATTCACCCCTCCACTTT.

This clonotype was seen ten or more times. CDR3 loop: CASSPGHPAEQFF. CDR3 in DNA: TGCGCCAGCAGCCCGGGACACCCAGCTGAGCAGTTCTTC. V gene TRBV5-1 combines with J gene TRBJ2-1; maybe TRBD1 (6 bases). Germline CDR1 SGHRS, CDR2 YFSETQ. V was trimmed by 4 bases and J by 9 bases, leaving 14 bases between them. This CDR3 comprises 13 residues.

This rearrangement joins TRBV20-1 to TRBJ1-5, with unresolved D. CDR1 is DFQATT and CDR2 is SNEGSKA in the germline V gene (reference sequence). The CDR3 runs to 13 residues. The V gene lost 5 bases and the J gene lost 0 bases, with 8 bases spanning the gap. As DNA, the CDR3 is TGCAGTGCTCAACGGTTTAGCAATCAGCCCCAGCATTTT. Its protein is CSAQRFSNQPQHF.

The rearrangement joins TRBV5-4 to TRBJ1-4, with TRBD1 as a possible D gene (6 bases). Germline V gene sequence: CDR1 SGHNT, CDR2 YYREEE (reference sequence). This CDR3 has 14 amino acids. The V end was cut by 0 bases, the J end by 7 bases, with 10 bases between. CDR3 nucleotides: TGTGCCAGCAGCTTGGCCAGGGGCGGTGAAAAACTGTTTTTT. Amino acids: CASSLARGGEKLFF.

The chain couples TRBV12-3 or TRBV12-4 to TRBJ1-2, with 8 bases matching TRBD1. This CDR3 spans 14 amino acids. Trimming removed 5 bases from V and 6 bases from J; junction bases left unmatched: 8. The CDR3 loop is CASSLGQGVHGYTF. The CDR3 DNA reads as TGTGCCAGCAGTCTAGGACAGGGCGTTCATGGCTACACCTTC.

This clonotype was found many times. The chain links TRBV6-6 to TRBJ1-2; 8 nucleotides line up with TRBD1. The CDR3 totals 16 residues. The germline V gene encodes CDR1 MNHNY and CDR2 SVGAGI (reference sequence). The trim removed 5 bases at V and 1 base at J, leaving 9 bases unmatched. CDR3 residues: CASSLGGQGFNYGYTF. Here the CDR3 DNA reads TGTGCCAGCAGTCTAGGCGGACAGGGATTTAACTATGGCTACACCTTC.

This clonotype was recorded many times. The CDR3 nucleotides read TGTGCCAGCTCACCGCAGGGGGCAGGGACTGAAGCTTTCTTT. It specifies CASSPQGAGTEAFF. The chain combines TRBV18 with TRBJ1-1; 8 nucleotides agree with TRBD1. The V gene end was trimmed by 3 bases and the J gene end by 5 bases; junction bases not matched to a gene: 5. This CDR3 has 14 amino acids. Germline V gives CDR1 KGHSH, CDR2 LQKENI.

This clonotype was detected only a few times. The V gene is TRBV6-5, the J gene TRBJ2-7; 7 nucleotides agree with TRBD1. The germline V gene has CDR1 MNHEY and CDR2 SVGAGI. The CDR3 is 13 residues long. Trimming took 6 bases from V and 7 from J; bases not matched to a gene: 9. The CDR3 DNA sequence: TGTGCCAGCAGGCCGGGACAGATGAGAGAGCAGTACTTC. Translated, it gives CASRPGQMREQYF.

This clonotype has more than one count but fewer than ten. This sequence joins TRBV6-2 or TRBV6-3 and TRBJ2-2; D gene unclear. CDR1 MNHEY and CDR2 SVGEGT come from the germline V gene. The CDR3 has 14 residues. Trimming took 5 bases from V and 6 from J, leaving 13 bases between them. The CDR3 region has the DNA TGTGCCAGCAGTCCAACAGAAGCCCCCGGGGAGCTGTTTTTT. Its protein is CASSPTEAPGELFF.

This clonotype has ten or more counts. The DNA of the CDR3 is TGTGCCAGCAGTTTAACTACTCGGCTGAACACTGAAGCTTTCTTT. It yields the protein CASSLTTRLNTEAFF. The chain joins TRBV12-3 or TRBV12-4 to TRBJ1-1; D unclear. V was clipped by 2 bases and J by 0 bases, with 10 bases between them. The CDR3 is 15 residues long.

This clonotype was seen a few times. The chain is built from TRBV6-5 and TRBJ1-2; a weak D match, TRBD1 (6 bases). V was shortened by 5 bases and J by 0 bases, with 10 bases between the two germline ends. CDR3 size: 14 residues. Germline values: CDR1 MNHEY, CDR2 SVGAGI. Written as DNA, the CDR3 is TGTGCCAGCAGTCCTAGGGGGACTAACTATGGCTACACCTTC. It codes for CASSPRGTNYGYTF.

This clonotype was picked up many times. This chain joins TRBV24-1 and TRBJ2-3; TRBD1 matches at 11 bases. Per germline, CDR1 KGHDR and CDR2 SFDVKD. This CDR3 is built from 14 residues. The trim removed 6 bases at V and 7 bases at J, leaving 5 bases unmatched. In nucleotides, the CDR3 is TGTGCCACCAGTCCTGGACAGGGGGCTTATACGCAGTATTTT. Translation: CATSPGQGAYTQYF.

The V gene is TRBV27, the J gene TRBJ1-6; D remains ambiguous. The V and J ends lost 4 bases and 0 bases respectively, with 4 bases between them. This CDR3 has 14 residues. The V gene's germline CDR1 is MNHEY and CDR2 SMNVEV (reference sequence). The CDR3 here is CASSYSSYNSPLHF. As DNA, the CDR3 is TGTGCCAGCAGTTACAGCTCCTATAATTCACCCCTCCACTTT.

Many counts were recorded for this clonotype. The CDR3 reads CASSLGQGDNSPLHF. The DNA of the CDR3 is TGTGCCAGCAGCCTTGGACAGGGAGATAATTCACCCCTCCACTTT. V is TRBV7-9 and J is TRBJ1-6, with TRBD1 identical over 8 bases. This CDR3 region has 15 residues. The trim removed 5 bases at V and 5 bases at J, leaving 5 bases unmatched. The germline V gene encodes CDR1 SEHNR and CDR2 FQNEAQ (reference sequence).

This clonotype was seen repeatedly, ten times or more. The chain has TRBV12-3 or TRBV12-4 and TRBJ2-5; maybe TRBD2 (7 bases). Deletions cut 5 bases from V and 5 bases from J, with 21 bases between. The length of the CDR3 is 16 residues. CDR3 coding DNA: TGTGCCAGCAGTCCTCTGTTACAGGGAGGGGGGGAGACCCAGTACTTC. Protein: CASSPLLQGGGETQYF.

This clonotype was counted at least ten times. This sequence joins TRBV29-1 and TRBJ2-7; D gene uncertain. The V end lost 8 bases, the J end lost 3 bases, and 14 bases lay between the germline ends. There are 12 residues in the CDR3. Germline V gene sequence: CDR1 SQVTM, CDR2 ANQGSEA. For the CDR3, the DNA is TGCAGCACGCTGGGTCTAGACTACGAGCAGTACTTC. It specifies CSTLGLDYEQYF.